A selection of T cell receptor beta chains follows, all from one sample in a study of T cells expressing NK-cell markers. TCRdb reworked the 5' RACE reads into one entry per CDR3 protein, no DNA. Its listing shows over 120,000 distinct CDR3 sequences. Specimen: blood T cells: a sorted CD56 or NKG2C T cell subset, CD4+ or CD8+ T cells, or bulk PBMC T cells (not recorded which). These TCRs come from a man aged 18-30 years in good health. Each CDR3 is given with its conserved first and last residue.

TRBV4-3	TRBJ1-4	CASSQGPPDRWTGVDEKLFF
TRBV18	TRBJ2-2	CASSPRNANTGELFF
TRBV29-1	TRBJ2-1	CSVESGQASYNEQFF
TRBV4-2	TRBJ2-7	CASSHDVKYEQYF
TRBV5-1	TRBJ2-3	CASSLDYLSTDTQYF
TRBV20-1	TRBJ2-7	CSARVGGPDYEQYF
TRBV2	TRBJ2-5	CASREKLGGALETQYF
TRBV6-6	TRBJ2-1	CASGRGADEQFF
TRBV12-3/TRBV12-4	TRBJ1-5	CASSGTQEIQPQHF
TRBV14	TRBJ2-1	CASSPPTSGYNEQFF
TRBV29-1	TRBJ1-1	CSGQGYTEAFF
TRBV10-3	TRBJ2-1	CAISEPDKTPFF
TRBV5-6	TRBJ2-3	CASSEPDRSSPDTQYF
TRBV7-7	TRBJ2-7	CASSLSTGEFYEQYF
TRBV20-1	TRBJ2-7	CSASQVSSYEQYF
TRBV29-1	TRBJ2-1	CSVISGAGGDEQFF
TRBV11-2	TRBJ1-3	CASSFSDWATGNTIYF
TRBV6-1	TRBJ2-7	CASSGLARSSYEQYF
TRBV7-2	TRBJ2-2	CASSSKPREFTGELFF
TRBV11-2	TRBJ2-2	CASSSAVAGDTGELFF
TRBV19	TRBJ2-1	CATGLAGASYNEQFF